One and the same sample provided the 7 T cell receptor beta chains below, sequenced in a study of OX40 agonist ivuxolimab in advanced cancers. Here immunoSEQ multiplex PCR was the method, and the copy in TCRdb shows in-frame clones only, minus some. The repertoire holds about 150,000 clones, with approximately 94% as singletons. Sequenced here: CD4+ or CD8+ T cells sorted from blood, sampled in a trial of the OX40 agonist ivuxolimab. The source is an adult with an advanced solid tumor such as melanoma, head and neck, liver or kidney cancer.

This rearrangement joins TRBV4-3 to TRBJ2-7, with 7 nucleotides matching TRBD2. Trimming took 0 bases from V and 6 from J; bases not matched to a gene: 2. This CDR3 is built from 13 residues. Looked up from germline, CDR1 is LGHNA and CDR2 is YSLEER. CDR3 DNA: TGCGCCAGCAGCCAAGAAAGCGGGGTCGAGCAGTACTTC. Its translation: CASSQESGVEQYF.

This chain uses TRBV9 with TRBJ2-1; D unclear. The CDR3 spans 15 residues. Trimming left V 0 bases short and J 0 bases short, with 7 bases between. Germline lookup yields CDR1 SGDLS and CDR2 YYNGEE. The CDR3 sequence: CASSVDGDSYNEQFF. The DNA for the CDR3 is TGTGCCAGCAGCGTAGACGGTGACTCCTACAATGAGCAGTTCTTC.

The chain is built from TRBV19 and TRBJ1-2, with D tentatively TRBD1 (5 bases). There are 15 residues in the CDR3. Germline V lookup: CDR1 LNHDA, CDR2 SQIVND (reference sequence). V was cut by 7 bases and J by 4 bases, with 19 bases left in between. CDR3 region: CASTPRQQRGYGYTF. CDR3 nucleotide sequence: TGTGCCAGTACCCCCCGACAGCAGCGGGGCTATGGCTACACCTTC.

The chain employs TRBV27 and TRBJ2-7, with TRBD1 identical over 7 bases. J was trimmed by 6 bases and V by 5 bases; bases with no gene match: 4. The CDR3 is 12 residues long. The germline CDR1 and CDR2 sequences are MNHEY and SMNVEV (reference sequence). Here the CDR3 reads CASSRQGREQYF. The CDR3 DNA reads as TGTGCCAGCAGTCGACAGGGTCGCGAGCAGTACTTC.

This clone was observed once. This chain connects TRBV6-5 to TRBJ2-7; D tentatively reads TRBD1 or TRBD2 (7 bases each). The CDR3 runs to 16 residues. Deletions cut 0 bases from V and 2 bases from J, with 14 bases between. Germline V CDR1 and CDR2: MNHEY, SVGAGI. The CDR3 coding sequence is TGTGCCAGCAGTTACTCGATGGCAGGGGGGGCCTACGAGCAGTACTTC. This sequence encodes CASSYSMAGGAYEQYF.

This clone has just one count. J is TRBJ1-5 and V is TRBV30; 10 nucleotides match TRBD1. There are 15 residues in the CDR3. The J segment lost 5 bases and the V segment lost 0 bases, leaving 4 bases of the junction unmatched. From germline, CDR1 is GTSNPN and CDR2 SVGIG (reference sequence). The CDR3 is CAWSVKGQGYQPQHF. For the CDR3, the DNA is TGTGCCTGGAGTGTAAAGGGACAGGGGTATCAGCCCCAGCATTTT.

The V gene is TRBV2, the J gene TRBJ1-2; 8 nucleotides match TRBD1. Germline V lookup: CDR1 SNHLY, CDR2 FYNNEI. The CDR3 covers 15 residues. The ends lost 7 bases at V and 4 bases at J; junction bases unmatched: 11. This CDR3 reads CASTPHTTGAYGYTF. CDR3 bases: TGTGCCAGCACCCCTCACACGACAGGGGCCTATGGCTACACCTTC.